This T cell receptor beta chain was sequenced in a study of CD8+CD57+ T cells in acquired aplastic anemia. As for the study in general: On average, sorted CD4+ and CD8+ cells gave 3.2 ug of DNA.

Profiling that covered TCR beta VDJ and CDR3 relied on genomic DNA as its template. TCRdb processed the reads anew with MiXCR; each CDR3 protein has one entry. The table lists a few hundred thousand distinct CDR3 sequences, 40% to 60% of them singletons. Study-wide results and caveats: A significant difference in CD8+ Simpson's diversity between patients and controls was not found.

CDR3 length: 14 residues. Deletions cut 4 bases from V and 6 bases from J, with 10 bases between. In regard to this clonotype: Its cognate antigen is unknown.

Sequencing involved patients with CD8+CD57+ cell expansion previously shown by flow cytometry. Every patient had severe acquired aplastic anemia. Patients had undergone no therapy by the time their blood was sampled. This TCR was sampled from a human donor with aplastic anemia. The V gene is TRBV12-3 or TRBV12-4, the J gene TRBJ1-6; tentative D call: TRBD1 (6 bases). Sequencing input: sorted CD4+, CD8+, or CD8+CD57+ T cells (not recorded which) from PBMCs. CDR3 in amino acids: CASSSRGPNSPLHF. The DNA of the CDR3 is TGTGCCAGCAGTTCCAGGGGTCCTAATTCACCCCTCCACTTT.